One sample yielded the 32 T cell receptor beta chains listed below, sequenced in a study of cytomegalovirus exposure and HLA in healthy donors. The PCR ran on 60 Vbeta and 13 Jbeta primers. Assay: immunoSEQ multiplex PCR; the TCRdb copy retains only in-frame clones and omits some. In the table there are tens of thousands of clones, under 85% of which are singletons. Sequencing used PBMCs. These receptors were taken from a woman between 40 and 50 years old in good health and CMV-seropositive.

The rearrangement uses TRBV4-3 and TRBJ1-5; a weak D match, TRBD1 (5 bases). Looked up from germline, CDR1 is LGHNA and CDR2 is YSLEER. Trimming pared 1 base from V and 11 bases from J, leaving 15 bases between. This CDR3 is built from 14 residues. The CDR3: CASSQGRGGETQHF. Here the CDR3 DNA reads TGCGCCAGCAGCCAAGGGCGGGGGGGGGAGACCCAGCATTTT.

The V gene is TRBV7-2, the J gene TRBJ1-2; 11 bases map to TRBD1. The germline V gene has CDR1 SGHTA and CDR2 FQGNSA. The CDR3 has 14 amino acids. With V trimmed by 5 bases and J by 4 bases, 3 bases remained unmatched. The CDR3 protein is CASSPGQGAYGYTF. The CDR3 DNA reads TGTGCCAGCAGCCCAGGACAGGGGGCCTATGGCTACACCTTC.

The chain combines TRBV5-1 with TRBJ2-3, with TRBD2 identical over 8 bases. Trimming removed 2 bases from V and 2 bases from J; junction bases left unmatched: 7. Germline V gene sequence: CDR1 SGHRS, CDR2 YFSETQ. The CDR3 covers 16 residues. CDR3 protein: CASSLVAGSSTDTQYF. DNA of the CDR3: TGCGCCAGCAGCTTAGTAGCGGGGTCTTCCACAGATACGCAGTATTTT.

This rearrangement joins TRBV19 to TRBJ1-1; 7 bases are shared with TRBD1. This CDR3 comprises 14 residues. Trimming at V came to 4 bases and at J to 4 bases, leaving 6 bases not matched to a gene. CDR1 and CDR2 (germline): LNHDA, SQIVND (reference sequence). CDR3 sequence (DNA): TGTGCCAGTAGTAATGAGGGGGCTGCCACTGAAGCTTTCTTT. Amino acids: CASSNEGAATEAFF.

The CDR3 loop reads CASSSQGVGETQYF. DNA of the CDR3: TGTGCCAGCAGCTCTCAGGGGGTAGGAGAGACCCAGTACTTC. The chain employs TRBV5-4 and TRBJ2-5; 7 positions agree with TRBD1. Germline-derived CDR1 and CDR2 are SGHNT and YYREEE (reference sequence). V trimming: 3 bases; J trimming: 4 bases; junction bases outside the gene matches: 6. This CDR3 is 14 amino acids long.

The table lists this clone with a few counts. The chain is built from TRBV5-5 and TRBJ1-4; 8 bases are a match to TRBD1. From germline, CDR1 is SGHKS and CDR2 YYEKEE (reference sequence). The trim removed 4 bases at V and 5 bases at J, leaving 7 bases unmatched. The CDR3 has 15 amino acids. The CDR3 reads CASSLTGAENEKLFF. The CDR3 bases are TGTGCCAGCAGCCTGACAGGGGCTGAGAATGAAAAACTGTTTTTT.

The chain has TRBV6-5 and TRBJ2-7; tentative D call: TRBD2 (5 bases). Per germline, CDR1 MNHEY and CDR2 SVGAGI. Trimming took 6 bases from V and 0 from J, leaving 15 bases between them. The CDR3 consists of 15 residues. CDR3: CASSRAGIGSYEQYF. CDR3 DNA sequence: TGTGCCAGCAGCCGCGCCGGGATCGGCTCCTACGAGCAGTACTTC.

This clone was recorded only once. This sequence joins TRBV28 and TRBJ2-3; 9 positions match TRBD2. Germline V gene sequence: CDR1 MDHEN, CDR2 SYDVKM. This CDR3 is built from 14 residues. Trimming took 5 bases from V and 3 from J; bases not matched to a gene: 3. CDR3 in amino acids: CASSLGLATDTQYF. The CDR3 nucleotides read TGTGCCAGCAGTCTTGGACTAGCGACAGATACGCAGTATTTT.

The chain combines TRBV6-1 with TRBJ2-3; 9 bases map to TRBD1. In germline, CDR1 is MNHNS, CDR2 SASEGT. V dropped 6 bases and J dropped 2; count of bases not matched to a gene: 6. The CDR3 loop spans 15 amino acids. The CDR3 DNA sequence: TGTGCCAGCAGGCCGGGACAGGGAATCACAGATACGCAGTATTTT. This gives the protein CASRPGQGITDTQYF.

The rearrangement joins TRBV29-1 to TRBJ1-2; D is unclear. The CDR3 consists of 16 residues. Germline CDR1 SQVTM, CDR2 ANQGSEA. Trimming stripped 5 bases from V and 6 bases from J, with 25 bases between. CDR3: CSVNGSATRTIDGYTF. CDR3 DNA sequence: TGCAGCGTTAATGGGTCCGCGACTCGGACTATCGATGGCTACACCTTC. Full variable domain (missing parts from reference TRBV29-1 and TRBJ1-2): SAVISQKPSRDICQRGTSLTIQCQVDSQVTMMFWYRQQPGQSLTLIATANQGSEATYESGFVIDKFPISRPNLTFSTLTVSNMSPEDSSIYLCSVNGSATRTIDGYTFGSGTRLTVV.

This rearrangement joins TRBV29-1 to TRBJ2-2; 10 bases align to TRBD2. CDR3 length: 13 residues. Germline values: CDR1 SQVTM, CDR2 ANQGSEA. The V segment lost 6 bases and the J segment 6 bases; nucleotides outside the gene matches: 4. The DNA of the CDR3 is TGCAGCGTAGCCGGGACTAGCGCCGGGGAGCTGTTTTTT. This codes for CSVAGTSAGELFF.

V usage is TRBV6-5 and J usage is TRBJ2-7, with TRBD1 as a possible D gene (6 bases). Trimming took off 3 bases at V and 2 bases at J, with 14 bases between the two ends. This CDR3 comprises 15 residues. Germline loops: CDR1 MNHEY, CDR2 SVGAGI. CDR3 residues: CASSYQGRSAYEQYF. The CDR3 coding sequence is TGTGCCAGCAGTTATCAGGGGCGGTCCGCCTACGAGCAGTACTTC.

J is TRBJ1-2 and V is TRBV5-1, with unresolved D. The CDR3 is made up of 15 amino acids. The germline CDR1 and CDR2 sequences are SGHRS and YFSETQ. The germline V and J ends were trimmed by 0 bases and 0 bases, with 9 bases remaining between them. The CDR3: CASSLGHSTNYGYTF. The CDR3 region has the DNA TGCGCCAGCAGCTTGGGTCACAGTACTAACTATGGCTACACCTTC. The whole variable domain, remainder taken from reference TRBV5-1 and TRBJ1-2, is KAGVTQTPRYLIKTRGQQVTLSCSPISGHRSVSWYQQTPGQGLQFLFEYFSETQRNKGNFPGRFSGRQFSNSRSEMNVSTLELGDSALYLCASSLGHSTNYGYTFGSGTRLTVV.

The chain combines TRBV5-1 with TRBJ2-2; 7 bases map to TRBD2. Germline CDR1 reads SGHRS; CDR2 reads YFSETQ. V lost 4 bases, J lost 1 base, and 7 bases stayed unmatched. This CDR3 has 16 amino acids. The CDR3 sequence: CASSPNVAGNTGELFF. The CDR3 DNA is TGCGCCAGCAGCCCGAATGTAGCGGGGAACACCGGGGAGCTGTTTTTT.

The chain has TRBV6-6 and TRBJ1-4; a possible D gene is TRBD1 (6 bases). Trimming pared 6 bases from V and 11 bases from J, leaving 10 bases between. The germline gives CDR1 MNHNY, CDR2 SVGAGI (reference sequence). The length of the CDR3 is 11 residues. CDR3 region: CASSRGGKLFF. The CDR3 DNA sequence: TGTGCCAGCAGCCGCGGGGGCAAACTGTTTTTT.

The chain has TRBV4-2 and TRBJ2-7; 9 bases align to TRBD2. Germline values: CDR1 LGHNA, CDR2 YNFKEQ. Trimming removed 0 bases from V and 3 bases from J; junction bases left unmatched: 6. CDR3 length: 16 residues. The chain's CDR3 is CASSQDLASGNYEQYF. The CDR3 DNA reads as TGTGCCAGCAGCCAAGATTTGGCTAGCGGGAACTACGAGCAGTACTTC.

The chain is built from TRBV6-5 and TRBJ1-4; D gene unclear. Trimming cost V 6 bases and J 0 bases, with 11 bases left between them. This CDR3 is built from 15 residues. Germline V CDR1 and CDR2: MNHEY, SVGAGI. Here the CDR3 reads CASRLSGATNEKLFF. In nucleotides, the CDR3 is TGTGCCAGCAGATTGAGCGGTGCAACTAATGAAAAACTGTTTTTT.

The V call is TRBV4-2, the J call TRBJ1-2; 8 bases map to TRBD1. The V gene end was trimmed by 0 bases and the J gene end by 7 bases; junction bases not matched to a gene: 10. This CDR3 region has 16 residues. Germline V CDR1 and CDR2: LGHNA, YNFKEQ. This CDR3 reads CASSQEVGDRGGGYTF. The CDR3 DNA reads as TGTGCCAGCAGCCAAGAAGTAGGAGACAGGGGAGGTGGCTACACCTTC.

The chain employs TRBV7-9 and TRBJ2-7; 7 bases match TRBD1. CDR1 is SEHNR, CDR2 FQNEAQ, per germline (reference sequence). CDR3 length: 13 amino acids. After removal of 2 bases from V and 6 bases from J, the junction contained 4 bases not matched to a gene. The CDR3 nucleotides are TGTGCCAGCAGCTTAAACCCAGGGGGCGAGCAGTACTTC. This encodes CASSLNPGGEQYF.

CDR3 DNA: TGTGCCATCAGTGAGTCTAGGGAGGCTGAAGCTTTCTTT. This codes for CAISESREAEAFF. The chain employs TRBV10-3 and TRBJ1-1; no clear D. The CDR3 runs 13 residues. Germline V gives CDR1 ENHRY, CDR2 SYGVKD. With 0 bases removed from V and 6 bases from J, the gap between germline ends came to 8 bases.

This clone was counted once. CDR3 amino acids: CASSVTGNTGELFF. CDR3 sequence (DNA): TGTGCCAGCAGCGTGACAGGGAACACCGGGGAGCTGTTTTTT. The chain recombines TRBV9 with TRBJ2-2; D perhaps matches TRBD1 (6 bases). The CDR3 covers 14 residues. The germline gives CDR1 SGDLS, CDR2 YYNGEE. Trimming stripped 2 bases from V and 1 base from J, with 6 bases between.

The gene calls are TRBV30 and TRBJ2-7, with a possible D match to TRBD1 (7 bases). Per germline, CDR1 GTSNPN and CDR2 SVGIG (reference sequence). V was shortened by 1 base and J by 3 bases, with 10 bases between the two germline ends. The CDR3 consists of 13 residues. The CDR3 spells CAWSGGTDYEQYF. The CDR3 DNA reads TGTGCCTGGAGTGGCGGGACAGACTACGAGCAGTACTTC. The entire variable domain, with the rest obtained from reference TRBV30 and TRBJ2-7, is as follows: SQTIHQWPATLVQPVGSPLSLECTVEGTSNPNLYWYRQAAGRGLQLLFYSVGIGQISSEVPQNLSASRPQDRQFILSSKKLLLSDSGFYLCAWSGGTDYEQYFGPGTRLTVT.

Note on this clone: At one end the junction does not follow the germline gene, possibly because of a read error. The V gene is TRBV25-1, the J gene TRBJ1-6; D remains ambiguous. Germline V gives CDR1 MGHDK, CDR2 SYGVNS. The CDR3 loop spans 14 amino acids. The CDR3 DNA reads as TGTGCCAGCAGTAAGTGGAGTTATACTTCACCCCTCCACTTT. Its translation is CASSKWSYTSPLHF.

The chain joins TRBV27 to TRBJ2-3, with 10 positions matching TRBD2. This CDR3 region has 16 residues. V shed 6 bases and J 10 bases; nucleotides not matched to a gene: 16. Germline CDR1 reads MNHEY; CDR2 reads SMNVEV (reference sequence). CDR3 sequence reads: CASRPPSGRKIAAQYF. The CDR3 nucleotides are TGTGCCAGCAGACCGCCTAGCGGGAGAAAAATCGCCGCGCAGTATTTT.

This clone was seen a few times. This chain connects TRBV13 to TRBJ2-7; 7 nucleotides align to TRBD1. In germline, CDR1 is PRHDT, CDR2 FYEKMQ (reference sequence). J gave up 7 bases and V 2 bases, and 11 bases lay outside the gene matches. This CDR3 is built from 15 residues. CDR3 loop: CASSLRAGGWDEQYF. DNA for the CDR3: TGTGCCAGCAGCTTACGCGCAGGGGGATGGGATGAGCAGTACTTC.

The rearrangement joins TRBV6-1 to TRBJ1-5; TRBD1 might be the D (6 bases). The CDR3 runs to 14 residues. Germline CDR1 reads MNHNS; CDR2 reads SASEGT. The ends were cut back, 3 bases at V and 7 bases at J, with 13 bases in the middle. The CDR3: CASSDRGGLQPQHF. The CDR3 DNA reads as TGTGCCAGCAGTGATCGAGGGGGTCTCCAGCCCCAGCATTTT.

The rearrangement joins TRBV6-1 to TRBJ2-5; TRBD1 aligns across 8 bases. V shed 8 bases and J 2 bases; nucleotides not matched to a gene: 7. The CDR3 totals 14 residues. CDR1 MNHNS and CDR2 SASEGT come from the germline V gene. In nucleotides, the CDR3 is TGTGCCAGCCCGGGGACAGGCATTCAAGAGACCCAGTACTTC. Amino acid sequence: CASPGTGIQETQYF.

The count of this clone is one. The genes are TRBV6-4 and TRBJ2-3, with a weak D call TRBD2 (5 bases). The CDR3 is 14 residues long. Trimming shortened V by 3 bases and J by 4 bases, and 11 bases separated the two germline ends. Germline V gives CDR1 MRHNA, CDR2 SNTAGT. The DNA of the CDR3 is TGTGCCAGCAGTGAATTCGAGGGCGCAGATACGCAGTATTTT. This encodes CASSEFEGADTQYF.

This chain uses TRBV7-2 with TRBJ2-1, with D perhaps matching TRBD1 (5 bases). Deletions cut 3 bases from V and 1 base from J, with 7 bases between. Germline V gives CDR1 SGHTA, CDR2 FQGNSA. The CDR3 totals 14 residues. CDR3: CASSLRQSYNEQFF. The CDR3 nucleotides read TGTGCCAGCAGCTTGAGACAGTCCTACAATGAGCAGTTCTTC. Supplemented by reference TRBV7-2 and TRBJ2-1, the full variable domain reads GAGVSQSPSNKVTEKGKDVELRCDPISGHTALYWYRQSLGQGLEFLIYFQGNSAPDKSGLPSDRFSAERTGGSVSTLTIQRTQQEDSAVYLCASSLRQSYNEQFFGPGTRLTVL.

V usage is TRBV2 and J usage is TRBJ2-5; D gene uncertain. This CDR3 is 14 amino acids long. CDR1 SNHLY and CDR2 FYNNEI come from the germline V gene. Trimming cost V 6 bases and J 5 bases, with 16 bases left between them. The CDR3 sequence is CASRLTRGGETQYF. The CDR3 bases are TGTGCCAGCAGACTAACAAGAGGTGGGGAGACCCAGTACTTC. The full variable domain, completed using reference TRBV2 and TRBJ2-5, is EPEVTQTPSHQVTQMGQEVILRCVPISNHLYFYWYRQILGQKVEFLVSFYNNEISEKSEIFDDQFSVERPDGSNFTLKIRSTKLEDSAMYFCASRLTRGGETQYFGPGTRLLVL.

This chain links TRBV7-9 with TRBJ1-2; D might be TRBD1 (5 bases). The CDR3 sequence is 14 residues long. CDR1 and CDR2 (germline): SEHNR, FQNEAQ (reference sequence). The ends were cut back, 2 bases at V and 6 bases at J, with 13 bases in the middle. The DNA for the CDR3 is TGTGCCAGCAGCTTAACCGAGACAGCTGATGGCTACACCTTC. Translating gives CASSLTETADGYTF.

The V call is TRBV4-3, the J call TRBJ2-3, with a possible D match to TRBD1 (6 bases). Germline V gene lookup returns CDR1 LGHNA and CDR2 YSLEER. Trimming took 1 base from V and 3 from J, leaving 14 bases between them. The CDR3 has 16 amino acids. CDR3 sequence: CASSQGSGVLTDTQYF. In DNA, the CDR3 is TGCGCCAGCAGCCAAGGGTCAGGGGTTTTGACAGATACGCAGTATTTT.